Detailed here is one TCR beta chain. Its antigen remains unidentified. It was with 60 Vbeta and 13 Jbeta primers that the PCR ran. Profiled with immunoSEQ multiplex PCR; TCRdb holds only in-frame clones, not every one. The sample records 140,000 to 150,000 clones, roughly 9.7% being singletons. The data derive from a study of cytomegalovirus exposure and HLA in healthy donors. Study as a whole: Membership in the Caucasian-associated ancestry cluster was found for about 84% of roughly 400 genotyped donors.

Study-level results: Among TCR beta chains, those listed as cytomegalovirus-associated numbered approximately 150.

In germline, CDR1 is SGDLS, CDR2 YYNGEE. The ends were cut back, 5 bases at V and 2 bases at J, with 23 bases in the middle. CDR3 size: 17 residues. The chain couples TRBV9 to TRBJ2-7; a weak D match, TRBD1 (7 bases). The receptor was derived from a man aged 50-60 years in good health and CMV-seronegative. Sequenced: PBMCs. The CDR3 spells CASRLVPAGGPTYEQYF. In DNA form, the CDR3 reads TGTGCCAGCAGATTGGTCCCGGCAGGGGGGCCAACCTACGAGCAGTACTTC.